The clone carrying this T cell receptor beta chain was counted a few times. Its specificity is not known. The data belong to a study of T-cell reconstitution after alpha-beta-depleted transplantation in children. Unique molecular identifiers were incorporated into the prepared TCRbeta library. TCRdb reprocessed the PCR reads via MiXCR and lists one record per CDR3 protein. The sample includes 700,000 to 850,000 distinct CDR3 sequences, around 17% seen only once; the top ten take approximately 5%. General observations from the study: Reportedly, alpha-beta T cells present about two months post-transplant originated from several hundred expanded clones of graft origin. After transplant, high TCRbeta diversity at day 60 in some patients arose from surviving recipient T cells and thymic progenitors. Diversity and T-cell counts at one year after transplant derived mostly from new T cells.

Trimming pared 8 bases from V and 3 bases from J, leaving 8 bases between. CDR1 and CDR2 from the germline V gene are SNHLY and FYNNEI. The CDR3 has 11 residues. The sequenced sample was PBMCs, mostly from graft donor cells, obtained 360 days after TCRalphabeta/CD19-depleted stem cell transplant. This chain connects TRBV2 to TRBJ2-7; D gene uncertain. The clonotype originates from a male patient younger than 18 who had a stem cell transplant for acute lymphoblastic leukemia, so the T cells may come from the graft donor. The CDR3 DNA is TGTGCCAGCGGACGAGACTACGAGCAGTACTTC. This codes for CASGRDYEQYF.